The TCR beta chain under discussion was sequenced for a study of T cell repertoires in cytomegalovirus infection. This CDR3 spans 14 amino acids. Per germline, CDR1 LNHDA and CDR2 SQIVND (reference sequence). V was trimmed by 6 bases and J by 4 bases, leaving 15 bases between them. Points from the study as a whole: The study identified carriers of CMV plus the relevant HLA from cumulative public TCR beta family frequency.

This clonotype came up many times. Its target is not known. TCRdb recomputed calls from the reads with MiXCR, one row per CDR3 protein. Of more than 500,000 distinct CDR3 sequences listed, approximately 15% are singletons. The rearrangement links TRBV19 to TRBJ1-2; tentative D call: TRBD1 (5 bases). This TCR derives from a human donor in good health (CMV status not recorded). Some clones in this sample may be carry-over from other donors' samples. Sequencing was carried out using CD8+ T cells from PBMCs. The CDR3 is CASRPREGIYGYTF. CDR3 DNA: TGTGCCAGTAGACCCCGAGAGGGGATCTATGGCTACACCTTC. Supplemented by reference TRBV19 and TRBJ1-2, the full variable domain reads DGGITQSPKYLFRKEGQNVTLSCEQNLNHDAMYWYRQDPGQGLRLIYYSQIVNDFQKGDIAEGYSVSREKKESFPLTVTSAQKNPTAFYLCASRPREGIYGYTFGSGTRLTVV.